This T cell receptor (beta chain) derives from a study of post-analysis software for immune sequencing data. This clonotype was observed at least ten times. Its antigen is not identified. Whole-study results and caveats: By F measure, samples from a shared preparation batch strongly co-clustered. The normalized Chao1 diversity of multiple sclerosis patients was significantly lower than that of controls. Patients used about 5 TRBV segments, including TRBV5-6, TRBV5-1 and TRBV20-1, more often than controls.

Built from TCR beta cDNA, the libraries had unique molecular identifiers in them. Some 500,000 cDNA molecules were obtained per 1 to 10 million input T cells. MiXCR was run by TCRdb on the PCR reads, yielding one entry per CDR3 protein. The table shows 250,000 to 300,000 distinct CDR3 sequences, with roughly a third occurring only once. Trimming cost V 6 bases and J 1 base; bases outside gene matches: 13. Germline V CDR1 and CDR2: DFQATT, SNEGSKA (reference sequence). The CDR3 consists of 16 residues. Sequencing was performed on blood. The TCR originated in a girl aged 10 to 17 with multiple sclerosis. V is TRBV20-1 and J is TRBJ2-5; TRBD2 matches 8 bases. As DNA, the CDR3 is TGCAGTGCCCGACGGCTAGCGGGCGCACCCCAAGAGACCCAGTACTTC. This codes for CSARRLAGAPQETQYF.